These 9 T cell receptor beta chains were all obtained from the same sample, sequenced in a study of blood T cell repertoires in COVID-19 (dated by TCRdb to the early 2020s). Preparation of the library involved the immunoSEQ multiplex PCR assay. TCRdb took over this immuneACCESS table, retaining in-frame rearrangements with V and J assigned. Such tables are incomplete; in checked studies, under half of the missing clones stem from an unresolved V gene, and the remainder is unexplained. The sample contains approximately 200,000 clones, 65% to 85% of them found a single time. 3.2% of the sample goes to the ten largest clones. Sample: PBMCs or T cells enriched from blood (not recorded which). Source of these receptors: a woman in her twenties or thirties who had recovered from COVID-19.

This chain uses TRBV2 with TRBJ1-2; TRBD1 matches at 8 bases. CDR1 is SNHLY, CDR2 FYNNEI, per germline. The length of the CDR3 is 14 residues. With 7 bases clipped from V and 8 bases from J, the junction kept 12 bases outside the gene matches. The CDR3 sequence is CASTERQGASGYTF. In nucleotides, the CDR3 is TGTGCCAGCACCGAACGGCAGGGGGCGTCGGGCTACACCTTC.

The chain carries TRBV6-1 and TRBJ2-4; TRBD2 is a possible D gene (5 bases). This CDR3 has 14 amino acids. Germline V gene sequence: CDR1 MNHNS, CDR2 SASEGT. V was clipped by 2 bases and J by 5 bases, with 10 bases between them. Written as DNA, the CDR3 is TGTGCCAGCAGTGAAAAGGGAGTCGAAAACATTCAGTACTTC. Translated: CASSEKGVENIQYF.

This rearrangement joins TRBV18 to TRBJ1-1; the D is unclear. Trimming took off 1 base at V and 8 bases at J, with 8 bases between the two ends. The CDR3 has 12 residues. Looked up from germline, CDR1 is KGHSH and CDR2 is LQKENI. DNA of the CDR3: TGTGCCAGCTCACCACTGATTGCGGAAGCTTTCTTT. This translates into CASSPLIAEAFF.

This clone has ten or more counts. The gene calls are TRBV27 and TRBJ2-2; D might be TRBD2 (6 bases). Trimming left V 5 bases short and J 6 bases short, with 22 bases between. Germline loops: CDR1 MNHEY, CDR2 SMNVEV (reference sequence). CDR3 length equals 17 residues. The CDR3 DNA reads as TGTGCCAGCAGTCCCCTGAGGATGGAGGGCCCCCCCGGGGAGCTGTTTTTT. Protein sequence: CASSPLRMEGPPGELFF.

This chain links TRBV4-1 with TRBJ2-1; D is perhaps TRBD1 (5 bases). The CDR3 length is 12 residues. Per the germline V gene, CDR1 is MGHRA and CDR2 is YSYEKL. V gave up 0 bases and J gave up 16 bases, with 13 bases separating them. The CDR3 region is CASSQDGTGPFF. The CDR3 DNA reads TGCGCCAGCAGCCAAGACGGTACAGGACCATTCTTC.

This clone was picked up a small number of times. This chain uses TRBV6-1 with TRBJ1-3; 7 nucleotides agree with TRBD1. The CDR3 has 14 residues. J was trimmed by 9 bases and V by 2 bases; bases with no gene match: 7. Germline V lookup: CDR1 MNHNS, CDR2 SASEGT. The CDR3: CASSEYRGVITIYF. The CDR3 DNA is TGTGCCAGCAGTGAATACAGGGGTGTAATCACCATATATTTT.

The chain couples TRBV29-1 to TRBJ1-5, with D tentatively TRBD1 (6 bases). V lost 5 bases and J 0 bases, leaving 8 bases between the germline ends. CDR1 and CDR2 (germline): SQVTM, ANQGSEA. CDR3 length: 13 residues. The CDR3 nucleotides are TGCAGCGTTAGGACAGATAGCAATCAGCCCCAGCATTTT. This encodes CSVRTDSNQPQHF.

This clone was seen just once. The chain has TRBV12-3 or TRBV12-4 and TRBJ1-2; D is perhaps TRBD1 (5 bases). The CDR3 has 13 residues. Trimming removed 7 bases at V and 3 bases at J, with 12 bases between. The CDR3 loop is CASTLRGHYGYTF. The CDR3 nucleotides are TGTGCCAGCACCCTTAGGGGCCACTATGGCTACACCTTC.

This sequence joins TRBV29-1 and TRBJ1-2, with D possibly being TRBD1 (6 bases). The CDR3 is made up of 17 amino acids. V lost 0 bases to trimming and J lost 2 bases, with 19 bases between them. Per the germline V gene, CDR1 is SQVTM and CDR2 is ANQGSEA. In DNA, the CDR3 is TGCAGCGTTGAAGATCGGAGGGGGGGACACGTAAACTATGGCTACACCTTC. Its protein product is CSVEDRRGGHVNYGYTF.